A selection of T cell receptor beta chains follows, all from one sample in a study of T cells in localized non-small cell lung cancer. The protocol was immunoSEQ multiplex PCR, while the TCRdb copy is restricted to in-frame clones and leaves out a portion. The data hold some 130,000 clones, with around 92% observed a single time. The specimen comprised peripheral blood, sampled before any cancer treatment. The receptors were gathered from a female donor older than 55 with stage I lung adenocarcinoma. CDR3s include the opening cysteine and the closing phenylalanine or tryptophan. A D gene is named only where the DNA matches it firmly. Clone size is stated in some rows and not others, as once, few, many or a class when expanded.

TRBJ2-7	NA	NA	TRBV19	CASSPGRRLGEQYF	TGTGCCAGTAGTCCGGGACGCCGACTAGGGGAGCAGTACTTC
TRBJ2-3	NA	NA	TRBV7-9	CASSSRPGQNTDTQYF	TGTGCCAGCAGCTCACGGCCGGGACAAAACACAGATACGCAGTATTTT
TRBJ1-1	NA	NA	TRBV5-1	CASSLEVQGFTEAFF	TGCGCCAGCAGCTTGGAAGTACAGGGCTTCACTGAAGCTTTCTTT
TRBJ1-2	NA	NA	TRBV28	CASNLNPRADYTF	TGTGCCAGCAACCTAAACCCCAGGGCGGACTACACCTTC
TRBJ2-4	NA	NA	TRBV5-1	CASSLENGGAKNIQYF	TGCGCCAGCAGCTTGGAAAACGGGGGAGCCAAAAACATTCAGTACTTC
TRBJ1-2	NA	NA	TRBV5-4	CASSLVVFSGHGYTF	TGTGCCAGCAGCTTGGTGGTATTCTCGGGACATGGCTACACCTTC
TRBJ2-6	NA	NA	TRBV28	CASSLLLFSGANVLTF	TGTGCCAGCAGTTTATTATTGTTCTCTGGGGCCAACGTCCTGACTTTC
TRBJ1-2	few	TRBD1	TRBV6-1	CASSEIGGRETYGYTF	TGTGCCAGCAGTGAAATAGGGGGCAGGGAGACCTATGGCTACACCTTC
TRBJ2-1	NA	NA	TRBV6-6	CASTLEASSYNEQFF	TGTGCCAGCACCTTGGAAGCGAGCTCCTACAATGAGCAGTTCTTC
TRBJ2-1	NA	TRBD1	TRBV9	CASSFYDRGPTNEQFF	TGTGCCAGCAGCTTCTACGACAGGGGGCCGACCAATGAGCAGTTCTTC
TRBJ1-1	NA	NA	TRBV25-1	CASSDLGGHGTEAFF	TGTGCCAGCAGTGATTTGGGGGGGCACGGCACTGAAGCTTTCTTT
TRBJ1-2	once	TRBD1	TRBV6-1	CATQGQGAAYGYTF	TGTGCCACGCAGGGACAGGGGGCGGCCTATGGCTACACCTTC
TRBJ2-2	NA	NA	TRBV19	CASSARRNTGELFF	TGTGCCAGTAGTGCCAGGAGGAACACCGGGGAGCTGTTTTTT